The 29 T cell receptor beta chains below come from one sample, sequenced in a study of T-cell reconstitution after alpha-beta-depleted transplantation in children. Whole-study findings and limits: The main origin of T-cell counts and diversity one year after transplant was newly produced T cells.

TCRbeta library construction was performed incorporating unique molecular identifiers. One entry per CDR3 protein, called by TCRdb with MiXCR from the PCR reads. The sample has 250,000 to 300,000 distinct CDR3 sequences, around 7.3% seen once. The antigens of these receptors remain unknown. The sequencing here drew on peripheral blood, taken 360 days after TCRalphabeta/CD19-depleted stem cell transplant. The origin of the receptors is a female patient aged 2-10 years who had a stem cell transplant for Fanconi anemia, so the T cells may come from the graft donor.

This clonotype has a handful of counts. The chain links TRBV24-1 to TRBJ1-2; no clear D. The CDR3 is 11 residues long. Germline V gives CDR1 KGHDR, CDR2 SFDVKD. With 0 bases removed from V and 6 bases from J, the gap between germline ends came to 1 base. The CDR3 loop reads CATSDLDGYTF. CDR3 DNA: TGTGCCACCAGTGATTTGGATGGCTACACCTTC.

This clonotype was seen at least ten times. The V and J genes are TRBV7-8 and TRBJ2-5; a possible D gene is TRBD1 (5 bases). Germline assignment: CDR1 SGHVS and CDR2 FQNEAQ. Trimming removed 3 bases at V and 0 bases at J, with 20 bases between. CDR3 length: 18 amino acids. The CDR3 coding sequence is TGTGCCAGCAGCTTCCGACAGCCGAGATTCGGGTACCAAGAGACCCAGTACTTC. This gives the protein CASSFRQPRFGYQETQYF.

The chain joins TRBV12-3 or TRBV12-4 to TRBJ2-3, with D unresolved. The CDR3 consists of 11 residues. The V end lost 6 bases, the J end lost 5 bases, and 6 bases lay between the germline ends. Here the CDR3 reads CASRYGDTQYF. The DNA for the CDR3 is TGTGCCAGCAGATACGGAGATACGCAGTATTTT.

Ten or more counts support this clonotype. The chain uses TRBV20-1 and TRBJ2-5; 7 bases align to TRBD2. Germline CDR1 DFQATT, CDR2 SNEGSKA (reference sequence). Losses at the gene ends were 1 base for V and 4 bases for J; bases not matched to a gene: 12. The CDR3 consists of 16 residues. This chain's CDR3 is CSARARAGSGVETQYF. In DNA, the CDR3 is TGCAGTGCTAGAGCCCGAGCGGGAAGTGGCGTAGAGACCCAGTACTTC.

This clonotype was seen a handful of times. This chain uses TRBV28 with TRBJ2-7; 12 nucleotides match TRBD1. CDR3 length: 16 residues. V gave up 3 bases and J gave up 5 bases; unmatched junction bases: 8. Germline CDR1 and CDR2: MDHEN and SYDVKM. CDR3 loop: CASSLGWGQGAHEQYF. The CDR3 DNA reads TGTGCCAGCAGTTTGGGGTGGGGACAGGGGGCCCACGAGCAGTACTTC.

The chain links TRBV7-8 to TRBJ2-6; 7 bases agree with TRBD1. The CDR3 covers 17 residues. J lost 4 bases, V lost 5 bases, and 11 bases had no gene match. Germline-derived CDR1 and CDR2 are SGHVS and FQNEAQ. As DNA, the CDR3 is TGTGCCAGCAGCCACCCGGCCACAGGGGACGGGGCCAACGTCCTGACTTTC. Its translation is CASSHPATGDGANVLTF.

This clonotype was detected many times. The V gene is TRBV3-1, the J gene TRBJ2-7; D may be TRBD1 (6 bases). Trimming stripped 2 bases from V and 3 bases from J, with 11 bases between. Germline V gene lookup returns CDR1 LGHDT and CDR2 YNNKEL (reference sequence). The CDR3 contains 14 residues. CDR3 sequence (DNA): TGTGCCAGCAGCCAATTAGGACAGATCTACGAGCAGTACTTC. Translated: CASSQLGQIYEQYF.

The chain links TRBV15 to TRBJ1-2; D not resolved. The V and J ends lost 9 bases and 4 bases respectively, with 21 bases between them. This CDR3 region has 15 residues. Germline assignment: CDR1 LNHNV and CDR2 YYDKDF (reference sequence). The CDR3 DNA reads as TGTGCCACTAAAGATAGATTGGGTTTTGGCTATGGCTACACCTTC. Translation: CATKDRLGFGYGYTF.

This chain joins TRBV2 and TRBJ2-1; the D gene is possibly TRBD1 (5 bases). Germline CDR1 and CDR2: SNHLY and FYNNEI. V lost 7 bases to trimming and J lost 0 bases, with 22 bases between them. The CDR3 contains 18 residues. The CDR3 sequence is CASTSTHRGESSYNEQFF. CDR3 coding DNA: TGTGCCAGCACCTCCACCCATAGGGGCGAGAGCTCCTACAATGAGCAGTTCTTC.

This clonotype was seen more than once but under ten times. As DNA, the CDR3 is TGTGCCACCAGTGACCCGGACAGGCCGGTTGCTTTCTTT. Protein: CATSDPDRPVAFF. The V gene is TRBV24-1, the J gene TRBJ1-1; 7 bases match TRBD1. The CDR3 runs to 13 residues. Germline-derived CDR1 and CDR2 are KGHDR and SFDVKD. Trimming removed 4 bases from V and 11 bases from J; junction bases left unmatched: 9.

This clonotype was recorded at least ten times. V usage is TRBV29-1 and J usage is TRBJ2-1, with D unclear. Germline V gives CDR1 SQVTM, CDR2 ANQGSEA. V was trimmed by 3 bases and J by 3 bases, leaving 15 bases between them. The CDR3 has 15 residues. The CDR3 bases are TGCAGCGTTGAGCCAGTCGTGGGTCGCTACAATGAGCAGTTCTTC. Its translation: CSVEPVVGRYNEQFF.

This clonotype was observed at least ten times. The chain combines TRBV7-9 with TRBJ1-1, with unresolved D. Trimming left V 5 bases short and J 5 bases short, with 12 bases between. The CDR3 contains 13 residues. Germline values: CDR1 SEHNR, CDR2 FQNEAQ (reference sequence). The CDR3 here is CASSPLLGTEAFF. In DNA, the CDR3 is TGTGCCAGCAGCCCCCTCCTAGGAACTGAAGCTTTCTTT.

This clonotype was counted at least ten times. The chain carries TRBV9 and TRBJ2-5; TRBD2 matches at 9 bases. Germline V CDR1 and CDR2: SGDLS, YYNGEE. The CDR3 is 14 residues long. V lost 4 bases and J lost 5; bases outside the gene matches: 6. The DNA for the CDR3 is TGTGCCAGCAGCCCTCGGACTAGCGTCGAGACCCAGTACTTC. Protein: CASSPRTSVETQYF.

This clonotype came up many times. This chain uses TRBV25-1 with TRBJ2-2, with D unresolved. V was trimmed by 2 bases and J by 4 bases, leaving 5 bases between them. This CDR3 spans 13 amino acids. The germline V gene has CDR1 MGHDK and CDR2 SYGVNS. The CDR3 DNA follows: TGTGCCAGCAGTGAAAGGTCCACCGGGGAGCTGTTTTTT. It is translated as CASSERSTGELFF.

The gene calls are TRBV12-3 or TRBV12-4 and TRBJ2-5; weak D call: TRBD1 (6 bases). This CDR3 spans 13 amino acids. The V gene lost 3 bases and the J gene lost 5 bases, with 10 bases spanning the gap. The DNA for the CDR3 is TGTGCCAGCAGTTTCAGGGGCATGGAGACCCAGTACTTC. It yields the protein CASSFRGMETQYF.

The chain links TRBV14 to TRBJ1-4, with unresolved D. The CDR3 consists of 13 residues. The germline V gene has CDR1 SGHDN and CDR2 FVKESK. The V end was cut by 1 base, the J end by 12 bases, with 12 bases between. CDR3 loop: CASSQAGRLELFF. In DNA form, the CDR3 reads TGTGCCAGCAGCCAAGCCGGGCGGCTGGAACTGTTTTTT.

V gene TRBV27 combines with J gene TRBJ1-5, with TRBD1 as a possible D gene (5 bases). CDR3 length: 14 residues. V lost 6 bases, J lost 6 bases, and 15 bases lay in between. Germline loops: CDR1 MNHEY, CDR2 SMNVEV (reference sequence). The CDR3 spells CASRFWGEGQPQHF. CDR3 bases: TGTGCCAGCAGGTTTTGGGGGGAGGGTCAGCCCCAGCATTTT.

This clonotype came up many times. CDR3 amino acids: CASSPGLPGANEQFF. CDR3 sequence (DNA): TGCGCCAGCAGCCCTGGACTCCCGGGCGCCAATGAGCAGTTCTTC. This rearrangement joins TRBV5-1 to TRBJ2-1; maybe TRBD2 (5 bases). Germline V gives CDR1 SGHRS, CDR2 YFSETQ. V was clipped by 4 bases and J by 6 bases, with 17 bases between them. The length of the CDR3 is 15 residues. The variable domain in full, with the rest retrieved from reference TRBV5-1 and TRBJ2-1, is KAGVTQTPRYLIKTRGQQVTLSCSPISGHRSVSWYQQTPGQGLQFLFEYFSETQRNKGNFPGRFSGRQFSNSRSEMNVSTLELGDSALYLCASSPGLPGANEQFFGPGTRLTVL.

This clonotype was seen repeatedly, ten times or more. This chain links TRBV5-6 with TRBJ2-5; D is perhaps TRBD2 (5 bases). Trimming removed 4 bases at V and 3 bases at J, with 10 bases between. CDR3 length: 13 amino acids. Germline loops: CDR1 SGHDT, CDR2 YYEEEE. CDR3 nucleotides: TGTGCCAGCAGCCTTGACTACGAAGAGACCCAGTACTTC. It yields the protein CASSLDYEETQYF.

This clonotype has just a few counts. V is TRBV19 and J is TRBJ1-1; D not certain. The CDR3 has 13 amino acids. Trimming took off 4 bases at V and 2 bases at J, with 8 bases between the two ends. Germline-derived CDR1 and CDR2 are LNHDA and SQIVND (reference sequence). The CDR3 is CASSTRDNTEAFF. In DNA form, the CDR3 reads TGTGCCAGTAGTACACGGGATAACACTGAAGCTTTCTTT.

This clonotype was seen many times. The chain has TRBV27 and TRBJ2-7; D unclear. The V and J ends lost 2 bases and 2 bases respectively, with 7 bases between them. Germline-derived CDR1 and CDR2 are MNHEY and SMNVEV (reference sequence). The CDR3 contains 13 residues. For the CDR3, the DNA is TGTGCCAGCAGTTTAAGACCACCCTACGAGCAGTACTTC. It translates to CASSLRPPYEQYF.

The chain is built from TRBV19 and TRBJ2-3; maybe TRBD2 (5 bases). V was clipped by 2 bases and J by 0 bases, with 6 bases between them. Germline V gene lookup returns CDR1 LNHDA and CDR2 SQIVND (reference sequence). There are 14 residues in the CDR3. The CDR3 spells CASSIRTSTDTQYF. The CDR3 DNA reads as TGTGCCAGTAGTATAAGGACTAGCACAGATACGCAGTATTTT.

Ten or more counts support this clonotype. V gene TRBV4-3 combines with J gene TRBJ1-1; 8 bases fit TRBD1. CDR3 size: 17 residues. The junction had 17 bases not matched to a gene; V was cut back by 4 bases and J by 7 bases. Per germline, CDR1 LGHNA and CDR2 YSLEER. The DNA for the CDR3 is TGCGCCAGCAGCCGGGACAGATACCCGACAGGGGCGAATGAAGCTTTCTTT. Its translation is CASSRDRYPTGANEAFF.

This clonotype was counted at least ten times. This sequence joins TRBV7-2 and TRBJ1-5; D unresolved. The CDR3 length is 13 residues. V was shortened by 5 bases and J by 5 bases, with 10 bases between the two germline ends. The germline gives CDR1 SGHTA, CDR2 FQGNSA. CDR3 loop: CASSPTLYQPQHF. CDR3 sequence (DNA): TGTGCCAGCAGCCCAACCCTTTATCAGCCCCAGCATTTT.

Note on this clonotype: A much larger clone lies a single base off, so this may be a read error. CDR3 bases: TGTGCCATGGGGACAGGCAACACAGATACGCAGTATTTT. Amino acid sequence: CAMGTGNTDTQYF. This chain joins TRBV12-1 and TRBJ2-3; TRBD1, as called in the table, went unchecked against the DNA. TRBV12-1 is listed as a pseudogene. The CDR3 length is 13 residues.

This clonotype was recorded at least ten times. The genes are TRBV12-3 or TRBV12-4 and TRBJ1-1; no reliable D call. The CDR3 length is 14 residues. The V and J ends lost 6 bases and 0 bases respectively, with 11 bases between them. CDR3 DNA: TGTGCCAGCAGGATTGAGCGGTTGAACACTGAAGCTTTCTTT. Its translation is CASRIERLNTEAFF.

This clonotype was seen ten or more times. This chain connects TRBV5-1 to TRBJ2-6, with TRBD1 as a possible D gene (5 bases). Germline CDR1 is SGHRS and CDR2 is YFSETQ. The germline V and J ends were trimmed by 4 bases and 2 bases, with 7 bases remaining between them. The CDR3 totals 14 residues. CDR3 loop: CASSARAGANVLTF. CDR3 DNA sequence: TGCGCCAGCAGCGCCAGGGCTGGGGCCAACGTCCTGACTTTC. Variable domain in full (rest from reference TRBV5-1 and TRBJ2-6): KAGVTQTPRYLIKTRGQQVTLSCSPISGHRSVSWYQQTPGQGLQFLFEYFSETQRNKGNFPGRFSGRQFSNSRSEMNVSTLELGDSALYLCASSARAGANVLTFGAGSRLTVL.

The CDR3 sequence is CASSLGDRGGNTIYF. CDR3 nucleotide sequence: TGTGCCAGCAGCTTAGGGGACAGGGGAGGAAACACCATATATTTT. The rearrangement links TRBV7-9 to TRBJ1-3; 10 bases are shared with TRBD1. The CDR3 runs 15 residues. From germline, CDR1 is SEHNR and CDR2 FQNEAQ (reference sequence). J gave up 4 bases and V 1 base, and 1 base lay outside the gene matches.

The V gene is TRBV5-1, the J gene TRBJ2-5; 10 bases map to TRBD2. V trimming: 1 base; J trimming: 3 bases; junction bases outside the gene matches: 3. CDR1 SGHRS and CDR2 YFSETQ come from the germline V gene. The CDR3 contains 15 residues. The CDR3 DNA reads TGCGCCAGCAGCTTGATGCTAGCGGGAGAAGAGACCCAGTACTTC. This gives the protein CASSLMLAGEETQYF.